This is a list of T cell receptor beta chains from one sample in a study of blood T cell repertoires in COVID-19. The table came from immunoSEQ multiplex PCR; TCRdb's copy has only in-frame clones and leaves some out. The sample lists 85,000 to 130,000 clones, 82% seen once, with 4% to 5.5% in the top ten. Sample: peripheral blood. The receptors here all came from a man between 60 and 75 years old with acute or convalescent COVID-19. Both conserved end residues are part of each CDR3. Each record gives: D gene, V gene, clone size, J gene, CDR3 DNA, CDR3 protein. The D gene is left open where the match is weak. Size is omitted from some rows. Given values are once, few, many or a class for expanded clones.

>TRBD1|TRBV29-1|few|TRBJ1-4
TGCAGCGTAGAGGGGGGGACAGGGAAGAGGAATGAAAAACTGTTTTTT
CSVEGGTGKRNEKLFF
>TRBD1|TRBV29-1|.|TRBJ2-5
TGCAGCGTTGGACTTTGGGGACAGGCCCCCCAAGAGACCCAGTACTTC
CSVGLWGQAPQETQYF
>.|TRBV4-1|.|TRBJ1-2
TGCGCCAGCAGCCAAGATCGTTGGGGGGCTAACTATGGCTACACCTTC
CASSQDRWGANYGYTF
>TRBD1|TRBV7-9|few|TRBJ2-1
TGTGCCAGCAGCTTATTGTGGGACAGGACCGCCTTGTACAATGAGCAGTTCTTC
CASSLLWDRTALYNEQFF
>.|TRBV1|.|TRBJ1-6
TGCACCAGCAGCCAAGATCTAGCCTGGTCAAGGCAGAATAATTCACCCCTCCACTTT
CTSSQDLAWSRQNNSPLHF
>TRBD1|TRBV18|.|TRBJ2-2
TGTGCCAGCTCACCCTATTACAGGGGATTTACCGGGGAGCTGTTTTTT
CASSPYYRGFTGELFF
>TRBD2|TRBV28|.|TRBJ2-7
TGTGCCAGCAGCGGGACTAGCGGGAGCCGGGAGCAGTACTTC
CASSGTSGSREQYF
>TRBD1|TRBV2|.|TRBJ1-5
TGTGCCAGCAGTAAGGGGGCTTCTAATCAGCCCCAGCATTTT
CASSKGASNQPQHF
>.|TRBV10-3|.|TRBJ1-1
TGTGCCATCAGTGAGAGGGGAGGGAACACTGAAGCTTTCTTT
CAISERGGNTEAFF
>TRBD2|TRBV30|.|TRBJ2-4
TGTGCCTGGACCCCGGGGGGAGGTGACATTCAGTACTTC
CAWTPGGGDIQYF
>.|TRBV3-1/TRBV3-2|once|TRBJ1-3
TGTGCCAGCAGTACAGGGACTGGAAACACCATATATTTT
CASSTGTGNTIYF
>.|TRBV7-8|.|TRBJ1-2
TGTGCCAGCAGCTTAGGACAGACAGGCGCCGGCGGCTACACCTTC
CASSLGQTGAGGYTF
>TRBD1|TRBV7-3|.|TRBJ2-1
TGTGCCAGCAGCTCCGGGACAGACCGGGAGCAGTTCTTC
CASSSGTDREQFF
>TRBD1|TRBV7-8|.|TRBJ1-1
TGTGCCAGCAGCTTGCAGGGGGCAATGCCCTTCACTGAAGCTTTCTTT
CASSLQGAMPFTEAFF
>.|TRBV7-3|once|TRBJ2-1
TGTGCCAGCAGCTTATCGGGACTTCCGAATAATGAGCAGTTCTTC
CASSLSGLPNNEQFF
>TRBD2|TRBV5-1|.|TRBJ2-1
TGCGCCAGCAGCTTGGGGACTAGGTCGCTGGGTGAGCAGTTCTTC
CASSLGTRSLGEQFF
>TRBD1|TRBV6-5|.|TRBJ1-2
TGTGCCAGCAGTTACTCGGCCGGGGACAGTTATGGCTACACCTTC
CASSYSAGDSYGYTF
>.|TRBV2|many|TRBJ1-2
TGTGCCACCATCGAGAGTCCTGAGTATGGCTACACCTTC
CATIESPEYGYTF
>.|TRBV5-5|.|TRBJ1-2
TGTGCCAGCAGCTTTGGGACGACAGGAGCTTACTACACCTTC
CASSFGTTGAYYTF
>TRBD2|TRBV7-9|.|TRBJ2-7
TGTGCCAGCAGCTTGCTTAGCGGGCCCTCCTACGAGCAGTACTTC
CASSLLSGPSYEQYF
>.|TRBV3-1/TRBV3-2|.|TRBJ1-5
TGTGCCAGCAGCCAAGATTACGGGGGGGCCAGCAATCAGCCCCAGCATTTT
CASSQDYGGASNQPQHF
>TRBD1|TRBV5-1|.|TRBJ2-5
TGCGCCAGCCCCCGACAGGGGGCGCGGAGGGCCCAAGAGACCCAGTACTTC
CASPRQGARRAQETQYF
>.|TRBV20-1|.|TRBJ1-5
TGCAGTGCTAGTCCCATTAGCAATCAGCCCCAGCATTTT
CSASPISNQPQHF
>TRBD2|TRBV7-3|.|TRBJ2-3
TGTGCCAGCAGCTCTGTACCTGGACTAGCGGGTAGCACAGATACGCAGTATTTT
CASSSVPGLAGSTDTQYF
>TRBD1|TRBV10-2|.|TRBJ1-1
TGCGCCAGCTCACCCCGCAGGACAGGGGGCACTGAAGCTTTCTTT
CASSPRRTGGTEAFF
>TRBD2|TRBV7-3|.|TRBJ2-3
TGTGCCAGCAGCCCTAGCGGGCTGGCAGATACGCAGTATTTT
CASSPSGLADTQYF
>TRBD1|TRBV18|.|TRBJ1-5
TGTGCCAGCTCACCGGACAGGAATCAGCCCCAGCATTTT
CASSPDRNQPQHF
>TRBD1|TRBV5-1|few|TRBJ1-3
TGCGCCAGCAGCGCTGCCGGGACAGGCTCTGGAAACACCATATATTTT
CASSAAGTGSGNTIYF
>.|TRBV28|.|TRBJ2-7
TGTGCCAGCAGTCTGAGGTACGAGCAGTACTTC
CASSLRYEQYF
>.|TRBV7-9|.|TRBJ1-2
TGTGCCAGCAGCTTAAGTCTGGGGGCTGGCTATGGCTACACCTTC
CASSLSLGAGYGYTF
>.|TRBV5-1|.|TRBJ2-7
TGCGCCAGCAGTCCCAACAGGGCCGAGCAGTACTTC
CASSPNRAEQYF
>.|TRBV10-3|few|TRBJ2-3
TGTGCCATCGGTCGGGGAGAGAAAACAGATACGCAGTATTTT
CAIGRGEKTDTQYF
>TRBD1|TRBV3-1/TRBV3-2|.|TRBJ1-2
TGTGCCAGCAGCACCTTCGGACAGGGGGCTGGCTACACCTTC
CASSTFGQGAGYTF
>.|TRBV27|.|TRBJ1-1
TGTGCCAGCAGTGCTCAGGGTCCGAACACTGAAGCTTTCTTT
CASSAQGPNTEAFF
>.|TRBV6-6|.|TRBJ1-2
TGTGCCAGCAGTTCCGGGGGCTATGGCTACACCTTC
CASSSGGYGYTF
>.|TRBV2|.|TRBJ1-5
TGTGCCAGCAGCCCCCACGGGCAGGGGAATAATCAGCCCCAGCATTTT
CASSPHGQGNNQPQHF
>.|TRBV6-5|.|TRBJ2-5
TGTGCCAGCAGTTACTCGAGAAAAACCCAGTACTTC
CASSYSRKTQYF
>.|TRBV4-2|few|TRBJ1-2
TGTGCCAGCAGCCAAGATTCGGTGTCCACAGGGATCTATGGCTACACCTTC
CASSQDSVSTGIYGYTF
>TRBD1|TRBV5-6|.|TRBJ2-5
TGTGCCAGCACCTGGACAGGGGGTAAAAAGACCCAGTACTTC
CASTWTGGKKTQYF
>TRBD1|TRBV19|.|TRBJ1-5
TGTGCCAGTAGACGACAGGGTCTTCAGCCCCAGCATTTT
CASRRQGLQPQHF
>.|TRBV7-9|.|TRBJ1-1
TGTGCCAGCAGCTGGATGTGGGGCGGTGGGAACACTGAAGCTTTCTTT
CASSWMWGGGNTEAFF
>.|TRBV24-1|.|TRBJ2-5
TGTGCCACCAGTGATGCGGTAACCCAAGAGACCCAGTACTTC
CATSDAVTQETQYF
>.|TRBV29-1|.|TRBJ1-1
TGCAGCGTTGAAGAGTGGGCGAAGAACACTGAAGCTTTCTTT
CSVEEWAKNTEAFF
>TRBD2|TRBV19|.|TRBJ2-5
TGTGCCACCAGCCCGACTAGCGGGGGATTCTGGGAGACCCAGTACTTC
CATSPTSGGFWETQYF
>TRBD1|TRBV19|.|TRBJ1-1
TGTGCCAGTAGTATTCAGGGGGAAGGGACTGAAGCTTTCTTT
CASSIQGEGTEAFF
>TRBD1|TRBV16|few|TRBJ2-7
TGTGCCAGCAGCCCGGAGGACGGGACAGGGCCCATCGAGCAGTACTTC
CASSPEDGTGPIEQYF
>.|TRBV11-1|.|TRBJ2-7
TGTGCCAGCAGCTTAGCGAGGAGCAACGAGCAGTACTTC
CASSLARSNEQYF
>.|TRBV5-5|.|TRBJ1-1
TGTGCCAGCAGCTTGGTTCAGGAACACACTGAAGCTTTCTTT
CASSLVQEHTEAFF
>.|TRBV12-5|.|TRBJ1-1
TGTGCTAGTGGTTTGGGGGCCCTGAACACTGAAGCTTTCTTT
CASGLGALNTEAFF
>.|TRBV6-2/TRBV6-3|.|TRBJ2-5
TGTGCCAGCAGTAGCCCTCAGGGGCCACGGCACTTC
CASSSPQGPRHF
>.|TRBV11-3|.|TRBJ2-1
TGTGCCAGCAGCTTAGGGGCCTGGGGGGGGCCATACAATGAGCAGTTCTTC
CASSLGAWGGPYNEQFF
>.|TRBV7-3|once|TRBJ2-2
TGTGCCAGCAGCTTAATTGGCAGCGGGGAGCTGTTTTTT
CASSLIGSGELFF
>TRBD1|TRBV28|once|TRBJ2-7
TGTGCCAGCACCCCACAGGGGGAGACCCTATACGAGCAGTACTTC
CASTPQGETLYEQYF
>.|TRBV6-5|.|TRBJ1-5
TGTGCCAGCAGGATAAATGGGTACGGGAATCAGCCCCAGCATTTT
CASRINGYGNQPQHF
>TRBD2|TRBV15|.|TRBJ2-7
TGTGCCACCAGCATAACTAGCGGGGAGATCTACGAGCAGTACTTC
CATSITSGEIYEQYF
>TRBD1|TRBV4-1|.|TRBJ2-6
TGCGCCAGCAGCCCGGTTCCGGGACAGGGTACAGCTGGGGCCAACGTCCTGACTTTC
CASSPVPGQGTAGANVLTF
>.|TRBV11-3|.|TRBJ2-7
TGTGCCAGCAGTAGGGGGGGCTACGAGCAGTACTTC
CASSRGGYEQYF
>.|TRBV28|once|TRBJ2-4
TGTGCCAGCAGGTGGCGGTCGGTTGCCAAAAACATTCAGTACTTC
CASRWRSVAKNIQYF
>TRBD1|TRBV19|few|TRBJ1-1
TGTGCCAGTACCGCCGGGACAGGGCAAACCCAAGTGGGGGCTTTCTTT
CASTAGTGQTQVGAFF
>TRBD1|TRBV6-5|.|TRBJ1-6
TGTGCCAGCAGTTACCAGGGGGCTCTTTCACCCCTCCACTTT
CASSYQGALSPLHF